This T cell receptor (beta chain) was retrieved from a study of cytomegalovirus exposure and HLA in healthy donors. Overall study: The 90 to 150 validation repertoires used the same platform as the approximately 700 first-cohort repertoires, a later analysis reported. Study results and caveats: The classifier reportedly diagnosed cytomegalovirus status with high specificity and sensitivity.

The donors were members of the validation cohort comprising approximately 110 subjects, separate from the approximately 630-subject first cohort. Assay: immunoSEQ multiplex PCR; the TCRdb copy retains only in-frame clones and omits some. The sample gives about 60,000 clones, approximately 95% of which show up once; about 6.4% is in the top ten. This clone showed up just once. Its antigen is currently unknown. V dropped 1 base and J dropped 2; count of bases not matched to a gene: 3. In germline, CDR1 is LGHNA, CDR2 YSLEER. The length of the CDR3 is 15 residues. Material: PBMCs. This rearrangement joins TRBV4-3 to TRBJ2-5; TRBD1 matches at 8 bases. The TCR was taken from a woman under 30 in good health and CMV-seropositive. CDR3 bases: TGCGCCAGCAGCCAAGGCAGGGGGCCGCAAGAGACCCAGTACTTC. Encoded protein: CASSQGRGPQETQYF.